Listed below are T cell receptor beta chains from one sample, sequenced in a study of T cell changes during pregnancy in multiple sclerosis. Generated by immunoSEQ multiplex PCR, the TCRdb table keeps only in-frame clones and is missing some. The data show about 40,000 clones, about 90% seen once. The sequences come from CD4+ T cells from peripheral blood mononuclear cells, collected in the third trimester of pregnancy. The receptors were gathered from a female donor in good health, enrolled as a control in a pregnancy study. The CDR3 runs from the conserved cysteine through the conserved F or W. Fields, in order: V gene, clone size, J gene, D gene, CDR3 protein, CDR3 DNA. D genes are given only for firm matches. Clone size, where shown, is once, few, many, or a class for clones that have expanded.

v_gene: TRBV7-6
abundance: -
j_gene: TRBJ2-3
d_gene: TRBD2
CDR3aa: CASSSGAGATDTQYF
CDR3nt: TGTGCCAGCAGTTCAGGAGCGGGAGCAACAGATACGCAGTATTTT

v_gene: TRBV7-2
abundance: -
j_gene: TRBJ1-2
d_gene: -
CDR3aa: CASSLAGGYGYTF
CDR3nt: TGTGCCAGCAGCTTAGCCGGTGGCTATGGCTACACCTTC

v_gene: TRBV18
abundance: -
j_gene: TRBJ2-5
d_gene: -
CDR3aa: CASSQDRSETQYF
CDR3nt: TGTGCCAGCTCACAAGACCGGAGTGAGACCCAGTACTTC

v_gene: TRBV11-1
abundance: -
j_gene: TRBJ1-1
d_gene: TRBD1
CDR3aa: CASSSWLRDSMNTEAFF
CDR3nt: TGTGCCAGCAGCTCCTGGCTAAGGGACAGCATGAACACTGAAGCTTTCTTT

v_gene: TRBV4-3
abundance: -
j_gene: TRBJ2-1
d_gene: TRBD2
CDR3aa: CASSLQLAGGGNEQFF
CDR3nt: TGCGCCAGCAGCCTTCAACTAGCGGGAGGGGGGAATGAGCAGTTCTTC

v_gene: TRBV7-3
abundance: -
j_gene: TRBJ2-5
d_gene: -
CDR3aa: CASSPGGGQETQYF
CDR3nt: TGTGCCAGCAGCCCCGGAGGAGGTCAAGAGACCCAGTACTTC

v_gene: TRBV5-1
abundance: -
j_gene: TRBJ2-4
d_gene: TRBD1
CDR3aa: CASSRDRGGKNIQYF
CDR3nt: TGCGCCAGCAGCCGGGACAGGGGAGGCAAAAACATTCAGTACTTC

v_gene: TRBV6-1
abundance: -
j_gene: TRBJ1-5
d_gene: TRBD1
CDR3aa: CASRQGAWNQPQHF
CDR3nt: TGTGCCAGCAGGCAGGGGGCGTGGAATCAGCCCCAGCATTTT

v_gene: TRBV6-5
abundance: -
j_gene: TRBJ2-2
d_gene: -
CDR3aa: CASRHGVSGGELFF
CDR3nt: TGTGCCAGCCGCCATGGGGTCTCGGGAGGGGAGCTGTTTTTT

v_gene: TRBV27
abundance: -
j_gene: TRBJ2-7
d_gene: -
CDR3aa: CASSPPTSSRDLGEQYF
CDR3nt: TGTGCCAGCAGCCCTCCGACTTCTTCGAGGGATCTTGGCGAGCAGTACTTC

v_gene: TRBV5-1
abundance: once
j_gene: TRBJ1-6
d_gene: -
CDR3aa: CASRVGGGNSPLHF
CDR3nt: TGCGCCAGCAGGGTAGGAGGTGGTAATTCACCCCTCCACTTT

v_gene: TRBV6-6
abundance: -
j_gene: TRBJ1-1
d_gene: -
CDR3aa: CASSDPLGRGAEAFF
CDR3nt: TGTGCCAGCAGTGACCCATTAGGCAGAGGAGCTGAAGCTTTCTTT

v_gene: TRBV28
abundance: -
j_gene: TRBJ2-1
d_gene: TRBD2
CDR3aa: CASSLRAGAEQFF
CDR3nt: TGTGCCAGCAGTTTACGAGCGGGAGCTGAGCAGTTCTTC

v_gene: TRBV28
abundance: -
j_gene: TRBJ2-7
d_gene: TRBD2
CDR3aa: CASTLAGGSYEQYF
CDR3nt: TGTGCCAGCACACTAGCGGGAGGCTCCTACGAGCAGTACTTC

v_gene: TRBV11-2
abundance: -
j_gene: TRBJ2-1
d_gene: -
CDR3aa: CASSLAGYNEQFF
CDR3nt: TGTGCCAGCAGCTTAGCGGGTTACAATGAGCAGTTCTTC

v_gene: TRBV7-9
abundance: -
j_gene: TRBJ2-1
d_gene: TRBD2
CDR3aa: CASTLIAGLYNEQFF
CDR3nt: TGTGCCAGCACGCTAATAGCGGGACTTTACAATGAGCAGTTCTTC

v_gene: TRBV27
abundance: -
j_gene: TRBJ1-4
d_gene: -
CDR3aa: CASSLSQSGKLFF
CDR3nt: TGTGCCAGCAGTTTGTCGCAATCGGGAAAACTGTTTTTT

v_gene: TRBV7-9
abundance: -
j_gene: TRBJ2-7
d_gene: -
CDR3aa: CASSQGQSSYEQYF
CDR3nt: TGTGCCAGCAGCCAGGGACAATCGAGCTACGAGCAGTACTTC

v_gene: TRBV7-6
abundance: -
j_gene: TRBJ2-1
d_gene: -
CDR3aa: CASSLASWEYNEQFF
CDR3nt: TGTGCCAGCAGCTTAGCGTCGTGGGAGTACAATGAGCAGTTCTTC

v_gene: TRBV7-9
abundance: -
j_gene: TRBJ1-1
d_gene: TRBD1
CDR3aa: CASSLEQGRNTEAFF
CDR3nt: TGTGCCAGCAGCTTGGAACAGGGGAGGAACACTGAAGCTTTCTTT

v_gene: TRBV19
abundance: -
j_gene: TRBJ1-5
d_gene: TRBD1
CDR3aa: CASRVGDRGQPQHF
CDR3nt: TGTGCCAGTAGGGTGGGTGACAGGGGCCAGCCCCAGCATTTT

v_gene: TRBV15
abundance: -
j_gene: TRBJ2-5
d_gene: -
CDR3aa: CATSSKLTGEETQYF
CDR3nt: TGTGCCACCAGTTCCAAGCTCACGGGGGAAGAGACCCAGTACTTC

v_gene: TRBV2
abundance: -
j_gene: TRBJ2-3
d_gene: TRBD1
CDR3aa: CASRPGTGDTDTQYF
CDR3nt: TGTGCCAGCAGACCCGGGACAGGGGACACAGATACGCAGTATTTT

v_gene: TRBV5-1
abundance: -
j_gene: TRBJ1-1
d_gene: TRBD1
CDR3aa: CASKQGVNTEAFF
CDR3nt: TGCGCCAGCAAACAGGGGGTGAACACTGAAGCTTTCTTT

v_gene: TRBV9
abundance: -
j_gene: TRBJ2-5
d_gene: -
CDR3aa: CASSVAGGAGGQGQETQYF
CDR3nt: TGTGCCAGCAGCGTAGCAGGGGGGGCAGGGGGCCAGGGCCAAGAGACCCAGTACTTC

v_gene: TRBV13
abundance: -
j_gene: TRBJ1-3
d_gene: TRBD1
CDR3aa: CASSSRQGRTGNTIYF
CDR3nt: TGTGCCAGCAGCTCGAGACAGGGCAGAACTGGAAACACCATATATTTT

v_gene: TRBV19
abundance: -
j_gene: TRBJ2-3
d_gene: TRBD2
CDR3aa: CASSIISGGPSTDTQYF
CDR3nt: TGTGCCAGTAGTATAATCAGCGGGGGGCCTAGCACAGATACGCAGTATTTT

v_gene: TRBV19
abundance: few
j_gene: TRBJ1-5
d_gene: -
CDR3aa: CASSPLGGNQPQHF
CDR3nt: TGTGCCAGTAGTCCACTAGGTGGCAATCAGCCCCAGCATTTT

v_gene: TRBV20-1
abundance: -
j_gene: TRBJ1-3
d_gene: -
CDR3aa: CSGRVGNTIYF
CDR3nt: TGCAGTGGGAGGGTGGGAAACACCATATATTTT

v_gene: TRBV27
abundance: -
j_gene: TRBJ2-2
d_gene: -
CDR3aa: CASSSPVRRTGELFF
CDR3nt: TGTGCCAGCAGTTCCCCCGTGCGAAGAACCGGGGAGCTGTTTTTT

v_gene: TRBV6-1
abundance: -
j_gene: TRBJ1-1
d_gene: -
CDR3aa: CASRKNLNTEAFF
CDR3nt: TGTGCCAGCAGGAAGAACTTGAACACTGAAGCTTTCTTT

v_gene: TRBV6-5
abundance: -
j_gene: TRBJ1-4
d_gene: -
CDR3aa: CASRLGGAGEKLFF
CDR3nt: TGTGCCAGCAGGTTGGGGGGGGCCGGTGAAAAACTGTTTTTT

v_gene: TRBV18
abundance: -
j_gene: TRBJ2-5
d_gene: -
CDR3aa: CASSPPQGLQETQYF
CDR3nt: TGTGCCAGCTCACCACCGCAGGGGCTGCAAGAGACCCAGTACTTC

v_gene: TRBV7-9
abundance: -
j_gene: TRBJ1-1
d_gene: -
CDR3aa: CASSHTANTEAFF
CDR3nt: TGTGCCAGCAGCCACACAGCGAACACTGAAGCTTTCTTT

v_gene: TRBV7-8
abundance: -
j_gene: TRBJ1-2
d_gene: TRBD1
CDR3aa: CASSSGGPGRRGKQDGYTF
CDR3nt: TGTGCCAGCAGCTCAGGGGGCCCGGGCCGCAGGGGGAAACAGGATGGCTACACCTTC

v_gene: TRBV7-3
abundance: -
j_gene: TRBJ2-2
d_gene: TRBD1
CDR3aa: CASSYGQGGGELFF
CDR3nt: TGTGCCAGCAGCTACGGACAGGGCGGCGGGGAGCTGTTTTTT

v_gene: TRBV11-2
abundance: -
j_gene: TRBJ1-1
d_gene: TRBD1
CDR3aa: CASSSGQGQVPEAFF
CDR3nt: TGTGCCAGCAGCTCGGGACAGGGCCAAGTCCCTGAAGCTTTCTTT